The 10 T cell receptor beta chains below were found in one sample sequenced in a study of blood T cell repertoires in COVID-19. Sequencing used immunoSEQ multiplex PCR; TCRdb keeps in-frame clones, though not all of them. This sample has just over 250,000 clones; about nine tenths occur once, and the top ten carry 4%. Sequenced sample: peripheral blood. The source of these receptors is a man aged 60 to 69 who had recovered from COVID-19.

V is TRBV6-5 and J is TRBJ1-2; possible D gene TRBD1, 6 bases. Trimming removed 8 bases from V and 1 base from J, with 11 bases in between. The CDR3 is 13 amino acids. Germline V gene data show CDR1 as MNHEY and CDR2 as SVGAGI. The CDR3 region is CASAPDSNYGYTF. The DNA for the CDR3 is TGTGCCAGCGCCCCGGACAGTAACTATGGCTACACCTTC.

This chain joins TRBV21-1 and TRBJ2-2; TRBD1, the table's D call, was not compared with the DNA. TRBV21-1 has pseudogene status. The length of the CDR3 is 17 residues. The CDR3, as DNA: TGTGCCAGCAGGTCGGACAGGGAGAAAGGAAACACCGGGGAGCTGTTTTTT. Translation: CASRSDREKGNTGELFF.

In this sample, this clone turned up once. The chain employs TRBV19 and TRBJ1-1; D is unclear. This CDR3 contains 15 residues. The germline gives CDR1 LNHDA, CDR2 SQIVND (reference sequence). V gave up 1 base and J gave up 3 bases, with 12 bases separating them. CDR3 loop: CASSIGAGPYTEAFF. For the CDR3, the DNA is TGTGCCAGTAGTATAGGAGCAGGCCCCTACACTGAAGCTTTCTTT.

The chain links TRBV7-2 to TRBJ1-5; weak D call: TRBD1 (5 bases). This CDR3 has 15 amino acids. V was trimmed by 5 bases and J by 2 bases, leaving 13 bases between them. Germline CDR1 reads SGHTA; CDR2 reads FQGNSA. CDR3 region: CASSPGVSGNQPQHF. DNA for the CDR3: TGTGCCAGCAGCCCGGGGGTTTCCGGCAATCAGCCCCAGCATTTT.

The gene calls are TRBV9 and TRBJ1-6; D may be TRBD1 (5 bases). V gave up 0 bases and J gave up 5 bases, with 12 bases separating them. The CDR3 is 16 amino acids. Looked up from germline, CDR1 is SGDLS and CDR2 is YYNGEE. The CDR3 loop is CASSVDGGWDNSPLHF. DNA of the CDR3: TGTGCCAGCAGCGTAGACGGGGGTTGGGATAATTCACCCCTCCACTTT.

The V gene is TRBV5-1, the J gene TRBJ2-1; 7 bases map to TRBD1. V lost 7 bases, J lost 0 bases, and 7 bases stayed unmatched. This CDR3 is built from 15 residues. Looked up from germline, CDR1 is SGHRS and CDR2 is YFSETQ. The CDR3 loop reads CASGQGDHSYNEQFF. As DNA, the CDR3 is TGCGCCAGCGGTCAGGGGGATCACTCCTACAATGAGCAGTTCTTC.

The CDR3 spells CASSHRVGGNTEAFF. CDR3 bases: TGTGCCAGCAGCCACAGGGTAGGGGGAAACACTGAAGCTTTCTTT. This chain connects TRBV3-1 (or the pseudogene TRBV3-2) to TRBJ1-1, with TRBD1 as a possible D gene (6 bases). The length of the CDR3 is 15 residues. V lost 3 bases and J lost 2, with 13 bases in between. Germline CDR1 LGHDT, CDR2 YNNKEL (reference sequence).

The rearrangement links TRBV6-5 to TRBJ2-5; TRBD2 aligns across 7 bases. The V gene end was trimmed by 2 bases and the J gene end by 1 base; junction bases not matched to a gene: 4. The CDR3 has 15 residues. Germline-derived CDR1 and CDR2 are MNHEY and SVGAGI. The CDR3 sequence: CASSYGRGSQETQYF. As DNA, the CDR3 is TGTGCCAGCAGTTACGGGCGGGGGAGCCAAGAGACCCAGTACTTC.

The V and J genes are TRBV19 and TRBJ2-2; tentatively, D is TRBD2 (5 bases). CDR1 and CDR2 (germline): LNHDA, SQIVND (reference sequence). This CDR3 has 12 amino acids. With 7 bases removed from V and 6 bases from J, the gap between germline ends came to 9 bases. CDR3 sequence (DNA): TGTGCCAGTACTAGCCCCGCCGGGGAGCTGTTTTTT. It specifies CASTSPAGELFF.

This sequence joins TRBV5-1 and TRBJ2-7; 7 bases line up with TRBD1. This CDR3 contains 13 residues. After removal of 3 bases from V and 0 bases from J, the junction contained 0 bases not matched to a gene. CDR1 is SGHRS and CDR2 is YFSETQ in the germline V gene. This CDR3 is CASSWDSSYEQYF. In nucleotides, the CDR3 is TGCGCCAGCAGCTGGGACAGCTCCTACGAGCAGTACTTC.